The 10 T cell receptor beta chains presented below share a single source sample, sequenced in a study of cytomegalovirus exposure and HLA in healthy donors. PCR involved 60 Vbeta and 13 Jbeta primers. TCRdb's table, derived via immunoSEQ multiplex PCR, lists solely in-frame clones and lacks some. The sample has about 140,000 clones, approximately 80% seen once; the top ten hold roughly 4.5%. The sample consisted of PBMCs. The receptors derive from a man between 35 and 55 years old in good health and CMV-seronegative.

On this clone itself: At one end the junction does not follow the germline gene, possibly because of a read error. The genes are TRBV7-9 and TRBJ1-1, with D possibly being TRBD1 (5 bases). The CDR3 length is 14 residues. Looked up from germline, CDR1 is SEHNR and CDR2 is FQNEAQ (reference sequence). CDR3 in amino acids: CASSLISGNAEAFF. DNA of the CDR3: TGTGCCAGCAGCCTTATTTCAGGGAACGCTGAAGCTTTCTTT.

The chain uses TRBV18 and TRBJ1-5, with 10 bases lining up with TRBD1. From germline, CDR1 is KGHSH and CDR2 LQKENI. V lost 1 base and J lost 5; bases outside the gene matches: 5. The CDR3 totals 16 residues. CDR3 protein: CASSPLGDRGHQPQHF. The CDR3 coding sequence is TGTGCCAGCTCACCACTTGGCGACAGGGGGCATCAGCCCCAGCATTTT.

In its sample, this clone was seen a few times. V usage is TRBV29-1 and J usage is TRBJ2-3; D may be TRBD1 (5 bases). Trimming removed 7 bases from V and 0 bases from J, with 14 bases in between. There are 14 residues in the CDR3. The germline V gene has CDR1 SQVTM and CDR2 ANQGSEA. CDR3 sequence: CSAQGSISTDTQYF. The CDR3 DNA sequence: TGCAGCGCCCAGGGTTCCATTAGCACAGATACGCAGTATTTT.

The rearrangement joins TRBV27 to TRBJ1-1; no clear D. The CDR3 has 17 residues. Germline V CDR1 and CDR2: MNHEY, SMNVEV (reference sequence). V was pared by 7 bases and J by 0 bases, with 21 bases between. CDR3 loop: CASTSYGRLPMNTEAFF. CDR3 nucleotides: TGTGCCAGCACTTCGTACGGGAGACTTCCCATGAACACTGAAGCTTTCTTT.

V gene TRBV6-6 combines with J gene TRBJ1-1; D is undetermined. The CDR3 has 12 amino acids. V lost 6 bases and J lost 3, with 8 bases in between. Germline V gene lookup returns CDR1 MNHNY and CDR2 SVGAGI (reference sequence). CDR3 sequence reads: CASRLRDTEAFF. For the CDR3, the DNA is TGTGCCAGCAGGCTGAGGGACACTGAAGCTTTCTTT.

This chain links TRBV7-2 with TRBJ2-1; the match to TRBD2 covers 8 bases. The CDR3 covers 15 residues. CDR1 and CDR2 from the germline V gene are SGHTA and FQGNSA. V dropped 5 bases and J dropped 4; count of bases not matched to a gene: 7. CDR3 residues: CASSAGLGPYNEQFF. The CDR3 nucleotides are TGTGCCAGCAGCGCGGGACTAGGACCTTACAATGAGCAGTTCTTC.

This clone is a singleton in its sample. The V call is TRBV11-2, the J call TRBJ1-2; no clear D gene. The CDR3 sequence is 15 residues long. Germline CDR1 is SGHAT and CDR2 is FQNNGV. Trimming removed 5 bases at V and 8 bases at J, with 21 bases between. CDR3 loop: CASSPYPRRDRGYTF. Here the CDR3 DNA reads TGTGCCAGCAGCCCCTACCCTCGGAGGGATAGGGGCTACACCTTC. Drawing the rest from reference TRBV11-2 and TRBJ1-2, the complete variable domain is EAGVAQSPRYKIIEKRQSVAFWCNPISGHATLYWYQQILGQGPKLLIQFQNNGVVDDSQLPKDRFSAERLKGVDSTLKIQPAKLEDSAVYLCASSPYPRRDRGYTFGSGTRLTVV.

This chain uses TRBV5-1 with TRBJ2-5, with D possibly matching TRBD2 (5 bases). The CDR3 loop spans 12 amino acids. V was cut by 9 bases and J by 5 bases, with 14 bases left in between. The V gene's germline CDR1 is SGHRS and CDR2 YFSETQ. CDR3 in DNA: TGCGCCACCTCAATTGGCGGGGAGACCCAGTACTTC. It is translated as CATSIGGETQYF.

This rearrangement joins TRBV6-1 to TRBJ2-6; a possible D gene is TRBD2 (5 bases). The V and J ends lost 8 bases and 0 bases respectively, with 11 bases between them. The CDR3 runs 15 residues. Germline values: CDR1 MNHNS, CDR2 SASEGT. The CDR3 DNA reads as TGTGCCAGCCTCAGTCGGGGCTCTGGGGCCAACGTCCTGACTTTC. This encodes CASLSRGSGANVLTF.

This rearrangement joins TRBV19 to TRBJ1-2; tentative D call: TRBD1 (5 bases). Germline V gene lookup returns CDR1 LNHDA and CDR2 SQIVND (reference sequence). Trimming stripped 5 bases from V and 6 bases from J, with 13 bases between. The CDR3 is 13 residues long. The CDR3 spells CASSSQGMDGYTF. For the CDR3, the DNA is TGTGCCAGTAGTTCGCAGGGAATGGATGGCTACACCTTC.